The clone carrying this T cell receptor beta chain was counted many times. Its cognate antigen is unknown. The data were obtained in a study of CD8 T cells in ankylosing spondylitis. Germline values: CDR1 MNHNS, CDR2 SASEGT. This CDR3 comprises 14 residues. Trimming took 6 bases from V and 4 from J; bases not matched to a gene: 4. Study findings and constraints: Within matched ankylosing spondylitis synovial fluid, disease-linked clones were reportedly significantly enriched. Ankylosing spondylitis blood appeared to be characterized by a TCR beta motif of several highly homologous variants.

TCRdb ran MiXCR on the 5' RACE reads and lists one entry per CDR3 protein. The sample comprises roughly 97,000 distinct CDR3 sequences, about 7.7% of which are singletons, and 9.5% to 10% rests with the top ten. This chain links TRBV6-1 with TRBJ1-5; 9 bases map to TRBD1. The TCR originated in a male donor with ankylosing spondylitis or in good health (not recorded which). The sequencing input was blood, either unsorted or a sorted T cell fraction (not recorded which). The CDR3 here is CASRGQGWNQPQHF. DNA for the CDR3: TGTGCCAGCAGAGGACAGGGGTGGAATCAGCCCCAGCATTTT.